This T cell receptor (beta chain) came from a study of T cell changes during pregnancy in multiple sclerosis. Profiling relied on immunoSEQ multiplex PCR, and the TCRdb table lists in-frame clones only, not all of them. The data hold roughly 17,000 clones, with more than 70% observed a single time. The CDR3 contains 15 residues. V gave up 0 bases and J gave up 3 bases, with 8 bases separating them. Germline CDR1 and CDR2: MNHEY and SMNVEV (reference sequence). The sequenced sample was CD8+ T cells from peripheral blood mononuclear cells, obtained after pregnancy. The sequence derives from a female donor with multiple sclerosis, enrolled in a pregnancy study. The V and J genes are TRBV27 and TRBJ2-2; no firm D call. The CDR3 spells CASSLSSRDTGELFF. The CDR3 DNA reads TGTGCCAGCAGTTTATCCTCCCGGGACACCGGGGAGCTGTTTTTT.